This TCR beta chain emerged from a study of blood T cell repertoires in COVID-19. As for the study in general: PBMCs, B-cell-depleted T cells, or T cells provided the cDNA or gDNA that made up the material.

CDR1 and CDR2 from the germline V gene are SGDLS and YYNGEE. V was pared by 0 bases and J by 0 bases, with 10 bases between. The CDR3 runs to 15 residues. Original handling: Reference gene primer amplification gave estimated nucleated cell counts. The table came from immunoSEQ multiplex PCR; TCRdb's copy has only in-frame clones and leaves some out. V, J and clone size are taken as reported in that table, and D and trimming were inferred from the DNA itself. The table includes about 490,000 clones, roughly 88% detected once. This clonotype was sampled from a human donor in a cohort sampled during active COVID-19. The sample was peripheral blood. The chain employs TRBV9 and TRBJ2-7; tentative D call: TRBD1 (5 bases). CDR3 sequence: CASSVDTGISYEQYF. In DNA, the CDR3 is TGTGCCAGCAGCGTAGATACAGGCATCTCCTACGAGCAGTACTTC.